This T cell receptor beta chain was sequenced in a study of blood T cell repertoires in COVID-19. Study details: Acute and convalescent COVID-19 specimens originated in the United States, Italy and Spain.

Original methodology: Estimated nucleated cell counts came from reference gene primer amplification. Measured with immunoSEQ multiplex PCR; TCRdb has only the in-frame clones, and not every one. V and J calls and clone size are those listed in that table; D and trimming were worked out from the DNA. Found here are about 34,000 clones, less than 95% of them singletons; the top ten hold approximately 19%. The sequence derives from a man aged 80 or over with acute or convalescent COVID-19. Sequenced sample: peripheral blood.

CDR3: CASIADRIAGELFF. CDR3 DNA: TGTGCCAGTATCGCGGACAGGATCGCCGGGGAGCTGTTTTTT. The genes are TRBV19 and TRBJ2-2; 7 positions match TRBD1. CDR1 and CDR2 (germline): LNHDA, SQIVND (reference sequence). The junction had 8 bases not matched to a gene; V was cut back by 7 bases and J by 6 bases. The CDR3 is 14 amino acids.